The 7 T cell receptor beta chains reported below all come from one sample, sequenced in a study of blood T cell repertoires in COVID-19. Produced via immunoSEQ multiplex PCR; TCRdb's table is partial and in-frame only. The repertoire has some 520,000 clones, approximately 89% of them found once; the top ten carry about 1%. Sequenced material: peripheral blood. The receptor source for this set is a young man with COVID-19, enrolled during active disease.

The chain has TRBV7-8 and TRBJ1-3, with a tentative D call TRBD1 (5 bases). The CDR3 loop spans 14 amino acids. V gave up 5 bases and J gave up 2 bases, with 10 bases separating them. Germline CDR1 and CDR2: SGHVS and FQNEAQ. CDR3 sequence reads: CASSGAAPGNTIYF. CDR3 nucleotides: TGTGCCAGCAGCGGGGCCGCCCCTGGAAACACCATATATTTT.

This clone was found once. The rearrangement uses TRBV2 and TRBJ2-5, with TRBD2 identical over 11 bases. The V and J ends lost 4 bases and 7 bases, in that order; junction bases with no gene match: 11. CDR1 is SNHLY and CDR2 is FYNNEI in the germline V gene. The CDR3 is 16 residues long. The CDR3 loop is CASSVGTSGSLGTQYF. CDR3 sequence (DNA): TGTGCCAGCAGTGTCGGAACTAGCGGGAGCTTGGGGACCCAGTACTTC. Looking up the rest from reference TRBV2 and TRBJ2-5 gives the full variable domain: EPEVTQTPSHQVTQMGQEVILRCVPISNHLYFYWYRQILGQKVEFLVSFYNNEISEKSEIFDDQFSVERPDGSNFTLKIRSTKLEDSAMYFCASSVGTSGSLGTQYFGPGTRLLVL.

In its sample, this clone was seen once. The CDR3 sequence: CASSYGRTGGLGETQYF. CDR3 nucleotide sequence: TGCGCCAGCAGCTACGGCCGGACAGGGGGATTAGGGGAGACCCAGTACTTC. This chain links TRBV5-1 with TRBJ2-5, with 10 bases matching TRBD1. Unmatched junction bases numbered 13, after V lost 3 bases and J lost 5 bases. The CDR3 contains 17 residues. Germline CDR1 SGHRS, CDR2 YFSETQ.

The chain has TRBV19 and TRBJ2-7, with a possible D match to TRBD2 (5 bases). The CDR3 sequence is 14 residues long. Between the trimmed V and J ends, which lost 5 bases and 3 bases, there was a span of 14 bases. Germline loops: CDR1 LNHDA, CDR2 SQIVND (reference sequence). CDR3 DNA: TGTGCCAGTAGTCCCCAGCGGAGTCACTACGAGCAGTACTTC. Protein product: CASSPQRSHYEQYF.

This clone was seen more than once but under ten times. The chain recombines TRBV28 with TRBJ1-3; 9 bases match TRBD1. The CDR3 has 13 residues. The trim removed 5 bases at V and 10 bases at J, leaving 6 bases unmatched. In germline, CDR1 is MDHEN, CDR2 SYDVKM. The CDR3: CASSPGQGRTIYF. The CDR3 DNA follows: TGTGCCAGCAGTCCGGGACAGGGAAGAACCATATATTTT.

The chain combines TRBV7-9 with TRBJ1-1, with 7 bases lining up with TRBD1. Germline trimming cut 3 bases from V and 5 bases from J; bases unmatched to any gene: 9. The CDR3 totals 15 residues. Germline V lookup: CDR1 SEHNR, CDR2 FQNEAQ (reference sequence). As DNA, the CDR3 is TGTGCCAGCAGCTTGACAACAGGGGCCGATACTGAAGCTTTCTTT. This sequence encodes CASSLTTGADTEAFF.

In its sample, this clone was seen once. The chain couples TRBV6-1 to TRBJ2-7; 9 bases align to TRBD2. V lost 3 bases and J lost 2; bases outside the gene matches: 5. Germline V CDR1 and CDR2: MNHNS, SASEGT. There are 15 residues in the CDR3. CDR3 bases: TGTGCCAGCAGTGACCCAGCGGGGGGAACCTACGAGCAGTACTTC. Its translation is CASSDPAGGTYEQYF.